This T cell receptor beta chain was documented in a study of T cell responses to AZD1222 COVID-19 vaccine. Study-wide results and caveats: Donors, mostly white British, included more females; clonal diversity was possibly underestimated.

On this clone itself: Its target is not known.

The V end was cut by 4 bases, the J end by 8 bases, with 18 bases between. The CDR3 covers 15 residues. Germline V gives CDR1 SGHRS, CDR2 YFSETQ. The method was immunoSEQ multiplex PCR; TCRdb's version includes in-frame clones alone and lacks a portion of them. The top ten clones hold roughly 4.4% of a sample with about 130,000 clones, 85% to 90% of them seen once. The sample consisted of peripheral blood, taken 28 days after the second AZD1222 dose. The sequence was obtained from an adult who received the AZD1222 COVID-19 vaccine. This chain connects TRBV5-1 to TRBJ1-4; D is perhaps TRBD1 (6 bases). The DNA for the CDR3 is TGCGCCAGCAGCCCCCGAGTAGGGGGACAAGAAAAACTGTTTTTT. It codes for CASSPRVGGQEKLFF.